This T cell receptor (beta chain) came from a study of shared T cell receptors in the human thymus. The junction had 12 bases not matched to a gene; V was cut back by 6 bases and J by 7 bases. The CDR3 spans 14 residues. Germline V gene lookup returns CDR1 MDHEN and CDR2 SYDVKM. TCRdb keeps only in-frame clones here, not all; method: immunoSEQ multiplex PCR. The table shows fewer than 700,000 clones, with around 89% occurring only once. This sample was also put to use in a study of human thymus T cells.

Sequences were obtained from thymocytes. The TCR originated in a boy younger than two with a congenital heart defect. This chain joins TRBV28 and TRBJ2-7; TRBD1 matches 7 bases. For the CDR3, the DNA is TGTGCCAGCAGCCAACCAGGACAGGCCGCGGAGCAGTACTTC. Its protein product is CASSQPGQAAEQYF.